This passage covers 23 T cell receptor beta chains from one sample sequenced in a study of CD8 T cells in ankylosing spondylitis. Whole-study findings and limits: One TCR beta motif, made up of roughly eight highly homologous variants, appeared characteristic of ankylosing spondylitis blood.

Their antigens are not known. Each CDR3 protein gets one entry after TCRdb re-called the 5' RACE reads with MiXCR. In the table there are 750,000 to 850,000 distinct CDR3 sequences, about an eighth of which are singletons. Material for sequencing was blood, either unsorted or a sorted T cell fraction (not recorded which). These receptors were collected from a male donor with ankylosing spondylitis.

V usage is TRBV4-3 and J usage is TRBJ2-3, with unresolved D. Germline CDR1 and CDR2: LGHNA and YSLEER. The CDR3 runs to 14 residues. V was cut by 2 bases and J by 2 bases, with 8 bases left in between. Here the CDR3 reads CASSQQDFTDTQYF. CDR3 nucleotide sequence: TGCGCCAGCAGCCAACAGGATTTCACAGATACGCAGTATTTT.

This clonotype has at least ten counts. This rearrangement joins TRBV6-2 or TRBV6-3 to TRBJ2-7; 10 positions match TRBD2. The germline gives CDR1 MNHEY, CDR2 SVGEGT. There are 14 residues in the CDR3. J was trimmed by 0 bases and V by 7 bases; bases with no gene match: 3. CDR3 nucleotide sequence: TGTGCCAGCAACCCTAGCGGGGGCTCCTACGAGCAGTACTTC. This gives the protein CASNPSGGSYEQYF.

The V call is TRBV6-2 or TRBV6-3, the J call TRBJ1-1, with a possible D match to TRBD1 (5 bases). V shed 4 bases and J shed 12 bases, with 18 bases lying between them. The V gene's germline CDR1 is MNHEY and CDR2 SVGEGT. This CDR3 has 13 amino acids. CDR3 nucleotide sequence: TGTGCCAGCAGTTTCCGACTTGGGACCGTACCTTTCTTT. This gives the protein CASSFRLGTVPFF.

This chain connects TRBV15 to TRBJ2-5; 9 positions match TRBD1. CDR3 length equals 18 residues. Germline V CDR1 and CDR2: LNHNV, YYDKDF (reference sequence). V was pared by 1 base and J by 7 bases, with 16 bases of the junction left unmatched. The CDR3 DNA sequence: TGTGCCACCAGCAGAGTACAGGGGGCGAGCATTACTAGATGGACCCAGTACTTC. Translating it yields CATSRVQGASITRWTQYF. The whole variable domain, remainder taken from reference TRBV15 and TRBJ2-5, is DAMVIQNPRYQVTQFGKPVTLSCSQTLNHNVMYWYQQKSSQAPKLLFHYYDKDFNNEADTPDNFQSRRPNTSFCFLDIRSPGLGDTAMYLCATSRVQGASITRWTQYFGPGTRLLVL.

Ten or more counts support this clonotype. This rearrangement joins TRBV6-6 to TRBJ2-2; perhaps TRBD1 as D (6 bases). V was clipped by 2 bases and J by 6 bases, with 7 bases between them. Germline CDR1 and CDR2: MNHNY and SVGAGI (reference sequence). CDR3 length equals 13 residues. CDR3 in DNA: TGTGCCAGCAGTTACCGGACAGCCGGGGAGCTGTTTTTT. It translates to CASSYRTAGELFF.

This chain links TRBV20-1 with TRBJ2-3; no definite D call. Between the trimmed V and J ends, which lost 3 bases and 0 bases, there was a span of 13 bases. Germline CDR1 and CDR2: DFQATT and SNEGSKA (reference sequence). The CDR3 spans 15 residues. Here the CDR3 DNA reads TGCAGTGCTAGCTACCCCTACCGGAGCACAGATACGCAGTATTTT. This gives the protein CSASYPYRSTDTQYF.

Here the CDR3 DNA reads TGCAGTGCTAGTAGCGGCCTCCGAATCGGGCAGTACTTC. This sequence encodes CSASSGLRIGQYF. This chain uses TRBV20-1 with TRBJ2-7; weak D call: TRBD2 (6 bases). CDR1 is DFQATT and CDR2 is SNEGSKA in the germline V gene (reference sequence). The CDR3 sequence is 13 residues long. V shed 3 bases and J shed 9 bases, with 18 bases lying between them.

The rearrangement joins TRBV10-3 to TRBJ2-4; D gene unclear. The length of the CDR3 is 11 residues. The ends were cut back, 10 bases at V and 5 bases at J, with 9 bases in the middle. Looked up from germline, CDR1 is ENHRY and CDR2 is SYGVKD. The CDR3 is CATSLENIQYF. The CDR3 DNA is TGTGCCACCTCGCTTGAAAACATTCAGTACTTC.

The chain has TRBV20-1 and TRBJ2-7; D gene ambiguous. The CDR3 spans 13 residues. Germline-derived CDR1 and CDR2 are DFQATT and SNEGSKA (reference sequence). The V end lost 3 bases, the J end lost 3 bases, and 12 bases lay between the germline ends. CDR3 in DNA: TGCAGTGCTAGCCGGCTCCTCCTCTACGAGCAGTACTTC. Protein sequence: CSASRLLLYEQYF.

The table lists this clonotype with a few counts. The J gene is TRBJ2-5, the V gene TRBV20-1; 7 bases match TRBD2. Germline V gene data show CDR1 as DFQATT and CDR2 as SNEGSKA (reference sequence). The CDR3 runs 14 residues. After removal of 5 bases from V and 5 bases from J, the junction contained 11 bases not matched to a gene. The chain's CDR3 is CSALFGEGRETQYF. CDR3 DNA: TGCAGTGCTTTATTCGGGGAGGGGAGGGAGACCCAGTACTTC.

This chain links TRBV5-1 with TRBJ2-7; TRBD1 matches at 7 bases. The CDR3 sequence is 15 residues long. V dropped 4 bases and J dropped 3; count of bases not matched to a gene: 10. CDR1 and CDR2 (germline): SGHRS, YFSETQ. The CDR3 is CASSPTPGQNYEQYF. DNA for the CDR3: TGCGCCAGCAGCCCAACCCCGGGACAGAACTACGAGCAGTACTTC.

This clonotype occurred a few times. The V call is TRBV9, the J call TRBJ1-4; 7 nucleotides agree with TRBD1. The CDR3 is 15 amino acids. Trimming removed 3 bases from V and 11 bases from J; junction bases left unmatched: 13. In germline, CDR1 is SGDLS, CDR2 YYNGEE. CDR3 sequence (DNA): TGTGCCAGCAGCGCCGACCTCGGACAGGAAGAGAAACTGTTTTTT. This translates into CASSADLGQEEKLFF.

This rearrangement joins TRBV27 to TRBJ1-6, with 7 bases matching TRBD1. The V gene end was trimmed by 3 bases and the J gene end by 3 bases; junction bases not matched to a gene: 11. The germline V gene encodes CDR1 MNHEY and CDR2 SMNVEV (reference sequence). The CDR3 totals 18 residues. Here the CDR3 reads CASSFDPNRQGYNSPLHF. The CDR3, as DNA: TGTGCCAGCAGTTTTGATCCCAACAGACAGGGCTATAATTCACCCCTCCACTTT.

This clonotype was observed a few times. The chain employs TRBV7-2 and TRBJ2-2; no clear D. Trimming took off 2 bases at V and 8 bases at J, with 15 bases between the two ends. CDR1 is SGHTA, CDR2 FQGNSA, per germline. This CDR3 is 15 amino acids long. CDR3 protein: CASSLKSAVSGELFF. The CDR3 nucleotides read TGTGCCAGCAGCTTAAAATCGGCCGTATCGGGGGAGCTGTTTTTT. Together with reference TRBV7-2 and TRBJ2-2, the CDR3 gives the full variable domain: GAGVSQSPSNKVTEKGKDVELRCDPISGHTALYWYRQSLGQGLEFLIYFQGNSAPDKSGLPSDRFSAERTGGSVSTLTIQRTQQEDSAVYLCASSLKSAVSGELFFGEGSRLTVL.

This clonotype was observed a few times. This chain links TRBV20-1 with TRBJ2-7, with TRBD2 matching over 9 bases. Germline values: CDR1 DFQATT, CDR2 SNEGSKA (reference sequence). The CDR3 totals 15 residues. V gave up 5 bases and J gave up 0 bases; unmatched junction bases: 8. CDR3 sequence reads: CSAYAAGGSSYEQYF. CDR3 sequence (DNA): TGCAGTGCTTACGCAGCGGGAGGCAGCTCCTACGAGCAGTACTTC.

Ten or more counts support this clonotype. The chain carries TRBV29-1 and TRBJ2-5; 7 bases are a match to TRBD1. CDR1 is SQVTM and CDR2 is ANQGSEA in the germline V gene. Unmatched junction bases numbered 6, after V lost 7 bases and J lost 4 bases. The CDR3 sequence is 12 residues long. CDR3 nucleotides: TGCAGCGGTGGACAGGCCCTAGAGACCCAGTACTTC. Translating gives CSGGQALETQYF.

The rearrangement joins TRBV25-1 to TRBJ1-2; TRBD1 aligns across 9 bases. CDR1 is MGHDK and CDR2 is SYGVNS in the germline V gene. V lost 5 bases, J lost 4 bases, and 5 bases stayed unmatched. This CDR3 has 14 amino acids. CDR3 loop: CASSFGTGTYGYTF. The CDR3 DNA reads TGTGCCAGCAGTTTCGGGACAGGGACCTATGGCTACACCTTC.

Ten or more counts support this clonotype. This rearrangement joins TRBV29-1 to TRBJ2-5; D remains unclear. CDR3 size: 13 residues. V lost 5 bases, J lost 2 bases, and 12 bases lay in between. Germline CDR1 and CDR2: SQVTM and ANQGSEA. The CDR3: CSVRDTGQETQYF. In DNA form, the CDR3 reads TGCAGCGTTCGTGACACCGGGCAAGAGACCCAGTACTTC.

The J gene is TRBJ2-5, the V gene TRBV30, with D possibly TRBD1 on 5 matching bases. The CDR3 is made up of 13 amino acids. The germline V and J ends were trimmed by 2 bases and 2 bases, with 9 bases remaining between them. CDR1 GTSNPN and CDR2 SVGIG come from the germline V gene (reference sequence). The CDR3 nucleotides read TGTGCCTGGAGTAGCAAGGGGCAAGAGACCCAGTACTTC. Translated, it gives CAWSSKGQETQYF.

This clonotype was counted only a few times. This chain joins TRBV7-2 and TRBJ1-1, with 7 nucleotides matching TRBD1. The junction had 7 bases not matched to a gene; V was cut back by 2 bases and J by 10 bases. The CDR3 has 13 amino acids. CDR1 and CDR2 from the germline V gene are SGHTA and FQGNSA. The CDR3 region has the DNA TGTGCCAGCAGCTTAATAGGAGGACAGGCAGCTTTCTTT. It yields the protein CASSLIGGQAAFF.

The CDR3 bases are TGCAGTGCTCCGACGGCTTACACTAATGAAAAACTGTTTTTT. Its protein is CSAPTAYTNEKLFF. The rearrangement links TRBV20-1 to TRBJ1-4; D is uncertain. Trimming left V 5 bases short and J 2 bases short, with 12 bases between. Germline lookup yields CDR1 DFQATT and CDR2 SNEGSKA (reference sequence). The CDR3 loop spans 14 amino acids.

This clonotype was counted many times. The chain links TRBV4-3 to TRBJ2-3; no reliable D call. The CDR3 spans 14 residues. Germline V gives CDR1 LGHNA, CDR2 YSLEER. V was trimmed by 0 bases and J by 3 bases, leaving 7 bases between them. The CDR3 DNA sequence: TGCGCCAGCAGCCAAGAGGCGAGGACAGATACGCAGTATTTT. It encodes CASSQEARTDTQYF.

This clonotype was recorded a few times. The V gene is TRBV6-1, the J gene TRBJ1-5; D not certain. The CDR3 covers 13 residues. The ends were cut back, 6 bases at V and 7 bases at J, with 13 bases in the middle. The germline gives CDR1 MNHNS, CDR2 SASEGT. CDR3 loop: CASSDIRSQPQHF. DNA for the CDR3: TGTGCCAGCAGCGACATCAGATCCCAGCCCCAGCATTTT.